This T cell receptor beta chain is from a study of T-cell memory formation after mild COVID-19 (dated by TCRdb to the early 2020s). About the full investigation: TCR sequence clusters from the two donors were largely donor specific. In two donors, T-cell clones that expanded and contracted after mild COVID-19 were tracked by sequencing TCRalpha and TCRbeta repertoires over time. The cohort comprised two young, previously healthy adult volunteers, one female and one male.

The data were produced on an Illumina NovaSeq 6000. cDNA libraries for TCRalpha and TCRbeta were prepared by 5'RACE using constant-segment primers, with sample barcodes and unique molecular identifiers added. Trizol reagent was used to extract RNA from every sample. Library amplification was performed in two PCR steps, and a second sample barcode and Illumina TruSeq adapters were introduced in the second step. Sequencing of libraries was performed on an Illumina NovaSeq with 2 x 150 bp paired-end reads. Concerning the study's data processing: With migec v1.2.7, reads were demultiplexed and then collapsed into UMI-guided consensus sequences. Using mixcr v2.1.11, the UMI consensuses were aligned to TRA and TRB V and J templates and assembled into clonotypes. A clonotype was counted as expanded or contracted only if both edgeR and NoisET called the change significant, with noise models trained on biological replicates. For edgeR calls, a false discovery rate-adjusted p below 0.01 and a log2 fold-change threshold of 1 were applied. PCA with hierarchical clustering of max-normalized trajectories of the 1000 most abundant clonotypes was used as exploratory dynamics analysis. Separately sequenced CD4+ and CD8+ repertoires were used to assign the CD4 or CD8 phenotype of responding clones. Using fastp trimming at Q25 and MiXCR clonotype assembly, TCRdb reanalyzed the public sequencing data and kept in-frame beta chains. Under each unique CDR3 protein, matching rows form one entry showing the most common genes and DNA. The authors' filters were not applied to this entry. For this sample there are hundreds of thousands of distinct CDR3 sequences; approximately 19% appear just once. The biggest ten clones account for roughly a fifth of the sample.

As encoded in the germline V gene, CDR1 is SGHRS while CDR2 is YFSETQ. Measured from the cysteine to the phenylalanine, the CDR3 is 16 residues long. Left in the record is the CDR3 DNA by itself, 48 bases read in frame from the first base. The junction shows trimming of 1 base on V and 5 bases on J, plus 15 bases between the germline ends. This clonotype was seen only a few times. Which antigen it targets is not known. The record has no base qualities; no much larger clone is one base away. PBMCs were isolated by Ficoll-Paque density gradient centrifugation. Broad study findings and their caveats: Whether the second-wave clones peaking on day 37 were SARS-CoV-2 specific was not confirmed. Some responding clones were found in pre-infection memory, which suggests that pre-existing cross-reactive memory T cells took part in the SARS-CoV-2 response. Contracting CD4+ clones appeared mostly in the CM and EM memory subsets, whereas CD8+ clones were enriched in EMRA. Clones contracting from day 15 to 85 had balanced CD4/CD8 phenotypes, while a second wave expanding from day 15 to 37 was biased towards CD4+. Only a couple of mild cases were covered in the study, and larger cohorts including severe cases with pre-infection samples were considered necessary.

The chain was built from TRBV5-1 and TRBJ1-4; the D gene cannot be resolved reliably. Material for sequencing was PBMCs or a T cell subset sorted from them (not recorded which). This TCR came from a man younger than 35 who had mild COVID-19 (a few samples of this study predate the infection). The sample titles of this study are shuffled in the database, so cell type and time point are left out; the donor was told from shared clones. The nucleotide sequence reads TGCGCCAGCAGCTTGCCTAGCGGCCGGGTAAATGAAAAACTGTTTTTT. The encoded protein is CASSLPSGRVNEKLFF.